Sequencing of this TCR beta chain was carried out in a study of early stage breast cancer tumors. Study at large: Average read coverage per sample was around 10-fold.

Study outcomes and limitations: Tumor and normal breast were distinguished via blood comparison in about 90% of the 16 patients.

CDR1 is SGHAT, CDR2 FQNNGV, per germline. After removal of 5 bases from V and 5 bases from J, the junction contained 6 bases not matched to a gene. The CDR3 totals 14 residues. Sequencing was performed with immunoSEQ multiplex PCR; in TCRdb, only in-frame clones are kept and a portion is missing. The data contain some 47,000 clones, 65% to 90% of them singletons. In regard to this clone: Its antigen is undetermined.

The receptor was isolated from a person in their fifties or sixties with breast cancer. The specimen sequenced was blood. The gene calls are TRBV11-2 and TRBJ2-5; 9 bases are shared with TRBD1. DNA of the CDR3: TGTGCCAGCAGCCCTGGACAGGGGTCGGAGACCCAGTACTTC. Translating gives CASSPGQGSETQYF.